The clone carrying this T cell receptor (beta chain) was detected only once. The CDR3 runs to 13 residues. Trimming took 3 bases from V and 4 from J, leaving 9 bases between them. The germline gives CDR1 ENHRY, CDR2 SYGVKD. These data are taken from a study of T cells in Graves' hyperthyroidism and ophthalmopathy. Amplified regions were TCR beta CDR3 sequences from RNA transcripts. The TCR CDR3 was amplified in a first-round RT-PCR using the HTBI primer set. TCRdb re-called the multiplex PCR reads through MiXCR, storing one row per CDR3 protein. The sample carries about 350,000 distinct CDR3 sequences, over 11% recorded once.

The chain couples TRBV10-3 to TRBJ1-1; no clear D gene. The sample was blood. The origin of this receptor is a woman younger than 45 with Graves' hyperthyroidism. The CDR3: CAISELLGTEAFF. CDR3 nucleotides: TGTGCCATCAGTGAACTGTTAGGCACTGAAGCTTTCTTT.